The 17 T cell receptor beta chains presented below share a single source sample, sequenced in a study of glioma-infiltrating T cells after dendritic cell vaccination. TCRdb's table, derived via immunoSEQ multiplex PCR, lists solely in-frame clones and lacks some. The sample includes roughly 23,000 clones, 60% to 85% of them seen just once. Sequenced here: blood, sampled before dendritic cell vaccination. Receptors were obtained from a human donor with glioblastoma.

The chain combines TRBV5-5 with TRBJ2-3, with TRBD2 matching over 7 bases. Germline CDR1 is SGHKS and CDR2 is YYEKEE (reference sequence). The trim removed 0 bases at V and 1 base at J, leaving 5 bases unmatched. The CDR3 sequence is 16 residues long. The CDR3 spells CASSLAQAGRTDTQYF. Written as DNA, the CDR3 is TGTGCCAGCAGCTTGGCCCAAGCGGGACGCACAGATACGCAGTATTTT.

CDR3 loop: CASSTGSHSYEQYF. The CDR3 nucleotides read TGTGCCAGTAGTACCGGGAGCCACTCCTACGAGCAGTACTTC. The V call is TRBV19, the J call TRBJ2-7; a possible D gene is TRBD2 (6 bases). V dropped 4 bases and J dropped 0 bases, with 10 bases sitting between them. This CDR3 is built from 14 residues. CDR1 is LNHDA, CDR2 SQIVND, per germline (reference sequence).

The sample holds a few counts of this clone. The CDR3 spells CASSQDVPRAAGGGNEQFF. CDR3 DNA: TGCGCCAGCAGCCAAGATGTCCCCCGGGCGGCGGGAGGCGGCAATGAGCAGTTCTTC. The chain links TRBV4-3 to TRBJ2-1; 8 nucleotides align to TRBD2. The CDR3 has 19 residues. Trimming removed 0 bases from V and 6 bases from J; junction bases left unmatched: 16. CDR1 is LGHNA and CDR2 is YSLEER in the germline V gene.

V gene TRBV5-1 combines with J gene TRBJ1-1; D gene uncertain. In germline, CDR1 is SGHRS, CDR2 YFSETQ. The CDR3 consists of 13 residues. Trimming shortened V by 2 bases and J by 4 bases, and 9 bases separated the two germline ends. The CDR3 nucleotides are TGCGCCAGCAGCTTCGGTATGAGCACTGAAGCTTTCTTT. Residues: CASSFGMSTEAFF.

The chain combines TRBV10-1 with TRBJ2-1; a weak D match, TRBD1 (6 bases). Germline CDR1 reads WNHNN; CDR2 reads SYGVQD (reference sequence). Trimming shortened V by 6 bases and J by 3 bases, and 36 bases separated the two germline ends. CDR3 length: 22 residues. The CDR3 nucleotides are TGCGCCAGCAGGGAAAATACAAAGGTTTTTGGCAGGGGTCTTCTATACTACAATGAGCAGTTCTTC. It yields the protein CASRENTKVFGRGLLYYNEQFF.

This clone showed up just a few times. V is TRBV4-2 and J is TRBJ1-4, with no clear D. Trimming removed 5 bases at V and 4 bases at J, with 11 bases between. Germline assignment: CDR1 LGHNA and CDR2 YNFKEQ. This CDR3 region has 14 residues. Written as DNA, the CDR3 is TGTGCCAGCAGCGCAGGAACCATTAATGAAAAACTGTTTTTT. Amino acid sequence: CASSAGTINEKLFF.

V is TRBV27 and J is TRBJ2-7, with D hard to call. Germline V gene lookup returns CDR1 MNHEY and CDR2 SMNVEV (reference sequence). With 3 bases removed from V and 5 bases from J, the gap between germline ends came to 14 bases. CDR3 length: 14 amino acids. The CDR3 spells CASSFRSLAHEQYF. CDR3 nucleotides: TGTGCCAGCAGTTTCCGTAGTTTAGCCCACGAGCAGTACTTC.

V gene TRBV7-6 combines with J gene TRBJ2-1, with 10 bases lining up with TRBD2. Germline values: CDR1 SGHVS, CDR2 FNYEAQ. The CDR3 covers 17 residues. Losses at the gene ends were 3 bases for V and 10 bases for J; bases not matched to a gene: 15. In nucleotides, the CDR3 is TGTGCCAGCAGCTTTCCTGCTGGACTAGCGGCTATGGGGGAGCAGTTCTTC. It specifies CASSFPAGLAAMGEQFF. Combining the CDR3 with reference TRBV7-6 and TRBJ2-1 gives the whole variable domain GAGVSQSPRYKVTKRGQDVALRCDPISGHVSLYWYRQALGQGPEFLTYFNYEAQQDKSGLPNDRFSAERPEGSISTLTIQRTEQRDSAMYRCASSFPAGLAAMGEQFFGPGTRLTVL.

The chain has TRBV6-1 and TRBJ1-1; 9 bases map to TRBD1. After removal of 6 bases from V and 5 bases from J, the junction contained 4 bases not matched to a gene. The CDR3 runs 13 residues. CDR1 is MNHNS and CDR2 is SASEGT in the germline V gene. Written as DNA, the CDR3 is TGTGCCAGCAGGGACAGGGGCGGTACTGAAGCTTTCTTT. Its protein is CASRDRGGTEAFF.

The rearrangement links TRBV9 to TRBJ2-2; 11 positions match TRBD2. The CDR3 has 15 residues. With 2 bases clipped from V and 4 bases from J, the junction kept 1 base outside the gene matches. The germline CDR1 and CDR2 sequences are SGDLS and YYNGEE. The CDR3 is CASSVLAGGTGELFF. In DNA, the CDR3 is TGTGCCAGCAGCGTCCTAGCGGGAGGCACCGGGGAGCTGTTTTTT.

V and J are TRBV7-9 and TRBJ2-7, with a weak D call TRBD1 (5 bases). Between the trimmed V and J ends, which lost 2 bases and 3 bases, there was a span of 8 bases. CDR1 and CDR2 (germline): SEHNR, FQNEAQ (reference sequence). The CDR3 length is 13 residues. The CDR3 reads CASSLQGGYEQYF. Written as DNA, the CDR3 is TGTGCCAGCAGCTTACAGGGCGGCTACGAGCAGTACTTC.

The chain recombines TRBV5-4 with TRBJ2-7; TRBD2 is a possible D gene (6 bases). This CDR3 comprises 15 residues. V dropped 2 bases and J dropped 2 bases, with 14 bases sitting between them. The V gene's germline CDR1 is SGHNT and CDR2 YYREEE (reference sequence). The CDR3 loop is CASSFPGLAAYEQYF. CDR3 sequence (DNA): TGTGCCAGCAGCTTCCCGGGACTTGCCGCCTACGAGCAGTACTTC.

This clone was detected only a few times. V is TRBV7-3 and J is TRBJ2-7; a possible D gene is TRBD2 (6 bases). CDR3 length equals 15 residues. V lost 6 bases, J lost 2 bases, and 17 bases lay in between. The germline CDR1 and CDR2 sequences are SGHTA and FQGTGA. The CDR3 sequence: CASSPNRDSPYEQYF. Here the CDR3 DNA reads TGTGCCAGCAGTCCGAACCGGGACTCTCCCTACGAGCAGTACTTC. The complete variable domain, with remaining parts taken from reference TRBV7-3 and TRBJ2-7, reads GAGVSQTPSNKVTEKGKYVELRCDPISGHTALYWYRQSLGQGPEFLIYFQGTGAADDSGLPNDRFFAVRPEGSVSTLKIQRTERGDSAVYLCASSPNRDSPYEQYFGPGTRLTVT.

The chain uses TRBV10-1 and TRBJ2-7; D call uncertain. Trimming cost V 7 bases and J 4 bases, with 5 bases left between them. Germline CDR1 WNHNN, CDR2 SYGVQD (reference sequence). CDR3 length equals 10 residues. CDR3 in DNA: TGCGCCAGCACCCCATACGAGCAGTACTTC. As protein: CASTPYEQYF.

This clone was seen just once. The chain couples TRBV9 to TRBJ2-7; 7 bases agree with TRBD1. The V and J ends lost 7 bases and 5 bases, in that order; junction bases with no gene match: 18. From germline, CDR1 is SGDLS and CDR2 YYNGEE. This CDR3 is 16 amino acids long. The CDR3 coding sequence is TGTGCCAGCCACCCGGGACAGACTACAGGAAGCGACGAGCAGTACTTC. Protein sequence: CASHPGQTTGSDEQYF.

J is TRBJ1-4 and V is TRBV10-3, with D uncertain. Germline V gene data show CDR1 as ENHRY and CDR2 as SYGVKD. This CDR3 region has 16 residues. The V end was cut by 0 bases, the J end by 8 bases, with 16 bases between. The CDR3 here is CAISESRDGSHEKLFF. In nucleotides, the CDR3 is TGTGCCATCAGTGAGTCGCGTGATGGGAGTCACGAAAAACTGTTTTTT.

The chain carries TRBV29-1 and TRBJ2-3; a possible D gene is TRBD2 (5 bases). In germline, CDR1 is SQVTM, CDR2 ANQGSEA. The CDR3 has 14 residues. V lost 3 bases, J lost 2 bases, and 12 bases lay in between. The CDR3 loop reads CSVELTGYTDTQYF. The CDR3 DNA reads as TGCAGCGTTGAGTTAACGGGATACACAGATACGCAGTATTTT.